The sequence of this T cell receptor (beta chain) was determined in a study of neurological immune-mediated disorders. Trimming pared 1 base from V and 3 bases from J, leaving 7 bases between. CDR1 is LGHDT and CDR2 is YNNKEL in the germline V gene (reference sequence). The CDR3 contains 14 residues. This clonotype was picked up many times. What it binds is not known. 2 million unsorted PBMCs were stored in RNAlater at -80 °C before RNA extraction. Regarding the study as a whole: The most TCR clonal expansion was seen in HTLV-1-associated myelopathy, and the least was seen in multiple sclerosis, which fell below healthy controls.

The team produced cDNA through 5'RACE using 10-nucleotide random UMIs. TCRdb itself ran the 5' RACE reads through MiXCR, one entry per CDR3 protein. This sample has tens of thousands of distinct CDR3 sequences, with about 9.3% found just once. Material for sequencing was PBMCs. The genes are TRBV3-1 and TRBJ1-5; D call uncertain. The sequence was collected from a woman in her 30s with HTLV-1-associated myelopathy (HAM/TSP). CDR3 coding DNA: TGTGCCAGCAGCCAAGGACTGCTCAATCAGCCCCAGCATTTT. This sequence encodes CASSQGLLNQPQHF.